This entry describes one T cell receptor (beta chain). Its antigen is still unknown. The data belong to a study of CXCR3-negative and CXCR3-positive naive CD8 T cells. Study information: Each library gave roughly 1.4 +/- 0.3 million of approximately 150 million TRB reads. Study-level results: Naive cells positive for CXCR3 carried more hydrophobic TRB CDR3s than CXCR3-negative ones.

The germline CDR1 and CDR2 sequences are DFQATT and SNEGSKA (reference sequence). This CDR3 is 15 amino acids long. UMI-tagged TRB cDNA libraries were built via 5' RACE. TCRdb reprocessed the 5' RACE reads and keeps a single row for each CDR3 protein, giving no DNA. The listing contains over 150,000 distinct CDR3 sequences. Researchers sorted 300,000 cells of each CD8+ T cell subset in triplicate. J is TRBJ2-1 and V is TRBV20-1; TCRdb proposes TRBD2, but this gene call is untestable without DNA. The TCR originated in a human donor in good health. Some clones in this sample may be carry-over from other donors' samples. The material sequenced was naive CXCR3+ CD8+ T cells from blood. The sample's subset: CD45RO-CCR7+CD27+CD95- naive CD8+ T cells expressing CXCR3 (TNR3+). This CDR3 reads CSARAGLAIYNEQFF.